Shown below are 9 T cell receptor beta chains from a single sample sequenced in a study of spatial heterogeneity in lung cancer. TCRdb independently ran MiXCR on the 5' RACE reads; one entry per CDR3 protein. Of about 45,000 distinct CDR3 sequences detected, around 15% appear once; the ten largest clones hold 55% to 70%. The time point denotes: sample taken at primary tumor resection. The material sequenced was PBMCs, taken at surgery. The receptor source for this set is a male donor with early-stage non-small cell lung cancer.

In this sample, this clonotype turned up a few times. CDR3 coding DNA: TGTGCCAGCAGCCCAATCGAGGGAGTAGGGTACTATGGCTACACCTTC. Translation: CASSPIEGVGYYGYTF. The chain joins TRBV6-1 to TRBJ1-2; D ambiguous. The ends were cut back, 6 bases at V and 3 bases at J, with 20 bases in the middle. Germline-derived CDR1 and CDR2 are MNHNS and SASEGT. The CDR3 is 16 amino acids.

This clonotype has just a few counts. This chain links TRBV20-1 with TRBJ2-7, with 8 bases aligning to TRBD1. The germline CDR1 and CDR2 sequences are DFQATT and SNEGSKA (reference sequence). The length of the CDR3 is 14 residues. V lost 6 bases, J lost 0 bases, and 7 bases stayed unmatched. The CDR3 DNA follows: TGCAGTGCAAAGGACAGGGAGAGCTCCTACGAGCAGTACTTC. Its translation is CSAKDRESSYEQYF.

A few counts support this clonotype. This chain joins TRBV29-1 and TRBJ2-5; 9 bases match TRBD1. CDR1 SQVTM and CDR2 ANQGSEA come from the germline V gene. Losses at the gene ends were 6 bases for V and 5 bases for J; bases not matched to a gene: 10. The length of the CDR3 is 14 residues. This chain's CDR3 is CSVHVGQGGETQYF. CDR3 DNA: TGCAGCGTCCACGTGGGACAGGGAGGCGAGACCCAGTACTTC.

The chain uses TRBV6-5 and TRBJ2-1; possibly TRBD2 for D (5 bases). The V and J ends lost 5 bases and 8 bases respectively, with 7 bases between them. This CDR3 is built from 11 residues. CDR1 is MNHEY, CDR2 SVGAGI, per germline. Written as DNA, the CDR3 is TGTGCCAGCAGTCAAGCGGATGAGCAGTTCTTC. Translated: CASSQADEQFF.

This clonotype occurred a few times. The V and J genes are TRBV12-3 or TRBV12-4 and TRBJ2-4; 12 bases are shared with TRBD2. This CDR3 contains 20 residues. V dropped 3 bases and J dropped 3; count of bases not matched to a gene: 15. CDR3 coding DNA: TGTGCCAGCAGTTTCCGGGGGACTAGCGGGTTAGGGTGGGTCAAAAACATTCAGTACTTC. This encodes CASSFRGTSGLGWVKNIQYF.

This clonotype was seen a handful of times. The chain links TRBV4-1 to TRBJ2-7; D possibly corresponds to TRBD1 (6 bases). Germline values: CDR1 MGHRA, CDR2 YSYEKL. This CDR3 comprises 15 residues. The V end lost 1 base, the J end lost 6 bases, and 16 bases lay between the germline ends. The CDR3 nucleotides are TGCGCCAGCAGCCAAGGGGTAATACAGGGAAGCGAGCAGTACTTC. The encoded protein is CASSQGVIQGSEQYF.

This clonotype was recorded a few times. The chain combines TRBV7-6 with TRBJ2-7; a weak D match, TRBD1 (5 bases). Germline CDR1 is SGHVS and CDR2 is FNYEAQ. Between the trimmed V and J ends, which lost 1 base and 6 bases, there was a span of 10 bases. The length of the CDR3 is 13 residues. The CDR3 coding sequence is TGTGCCAGCAGCTTAGAGACAGAACGCGAGCAGTACTTC. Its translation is CASSLETEREQYF.

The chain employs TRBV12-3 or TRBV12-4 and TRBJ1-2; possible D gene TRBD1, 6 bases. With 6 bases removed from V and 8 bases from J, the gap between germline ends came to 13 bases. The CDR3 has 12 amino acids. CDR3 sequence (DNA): TGTGCCAGCAGCGGGACACGGATCGGCTACACCTTC. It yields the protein CASSGTRIGYTF.

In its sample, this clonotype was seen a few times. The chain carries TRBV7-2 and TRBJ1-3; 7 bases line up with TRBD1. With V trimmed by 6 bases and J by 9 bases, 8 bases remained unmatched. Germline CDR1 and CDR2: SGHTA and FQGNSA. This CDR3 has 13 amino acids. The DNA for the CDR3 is TGTGCCAGCAGATTACGACAGGGTGCCACCATATATTTT. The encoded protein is CASRLRQGATIYF.